This TCR beta chain was sequenced in a study of blood T cell repertoires in COVID-19. About the research overall: Samples of COVID-19 (acute and convalescent) were obtained from the United States, Italy and Spain.

The CDR3 has 11 residues. Germline CDR1 and CDR2: SNHLY and FYNNEI. The V end was cut by 8 bases, the J end by 1 base, with 5 bases between. Study processing details: Researchers report that nucleated cell counts were estimated from reference gene primer amplification. Profiled with immunoSEQ multiplex PCR; TCRdb holds only in-frame clones, not every one. The V and J calls and clone size come from that table; D and trimming were worked out from the DNA. The sample holds about 400,000 clones, around nine tenths seen once. Participant-given clinical history determined each cohort assignment. What the recovered Cohort 3 donors had was two negative PCRs, clearance, or symptom resolution.

This TCR derives from a woman aged 25 to 39 who had recovered from COVID-19. The sequencing sample was made of PBMCs or T cells enriched from blood (not recorded which). The V and J genes are TRBV2 and TRBJ2-5; D gene unclear. The chain's CDR3 is CASGRQETQYF. CDR3 bases: TGTGCCAGCGGCCGCCAAGAGACCCAGTACTTC.